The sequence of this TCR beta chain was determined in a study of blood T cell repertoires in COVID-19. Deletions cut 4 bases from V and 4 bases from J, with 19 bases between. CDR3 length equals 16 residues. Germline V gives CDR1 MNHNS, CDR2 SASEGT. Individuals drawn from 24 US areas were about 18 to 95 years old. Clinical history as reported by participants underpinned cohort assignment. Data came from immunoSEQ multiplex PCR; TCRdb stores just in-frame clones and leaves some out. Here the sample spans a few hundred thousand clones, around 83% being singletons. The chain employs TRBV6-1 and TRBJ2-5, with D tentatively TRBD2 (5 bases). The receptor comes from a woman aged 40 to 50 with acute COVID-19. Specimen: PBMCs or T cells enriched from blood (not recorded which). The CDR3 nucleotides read TGTGCCAGCAGTGTCCGGGCACTAGTCCCACCAGAGACCCAGTACTTC. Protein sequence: CASSVRALVPPETQYF.